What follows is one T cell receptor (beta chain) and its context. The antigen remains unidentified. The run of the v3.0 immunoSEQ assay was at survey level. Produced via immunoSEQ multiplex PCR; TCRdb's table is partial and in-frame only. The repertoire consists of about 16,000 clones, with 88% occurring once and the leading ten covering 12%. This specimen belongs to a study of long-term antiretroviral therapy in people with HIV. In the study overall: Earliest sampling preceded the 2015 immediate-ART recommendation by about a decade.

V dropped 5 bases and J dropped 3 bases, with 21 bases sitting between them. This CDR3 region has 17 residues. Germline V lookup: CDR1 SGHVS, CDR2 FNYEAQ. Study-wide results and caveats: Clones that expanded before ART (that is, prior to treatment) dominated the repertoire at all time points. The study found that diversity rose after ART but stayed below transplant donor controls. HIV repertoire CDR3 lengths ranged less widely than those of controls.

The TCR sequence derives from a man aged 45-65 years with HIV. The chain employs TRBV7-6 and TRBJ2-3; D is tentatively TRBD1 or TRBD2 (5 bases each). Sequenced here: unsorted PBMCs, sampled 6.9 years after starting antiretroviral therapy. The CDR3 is CASSPSSGGVKTDTQYF. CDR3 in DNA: TGTGCCAGCAGCCCCAGTAGTGGGGGAGTAAAGACAGATACGCAGTATTTT.